This T cell receptor beta chain was sequenced for a study of CD8 T cells in Susac syndrome. Study outcomes and limitations: The TCR sequencing and HLA analysis in the study involved a relatively small number of individuals, as the study acknowledged.

In the case of this clonotype: The antigen remains unidentified.

RNA, at about 0.45 to 1 ug, was reverse transcribed with random hexamers. The method of amplification for TCR beta CDR3 was immunoSEQ multiplex PCR, covering 54 Vbeta and 13 Jbeta. From the immunoSEQ multiplex PCR reads, TCRdb called clonotypes with MiXCR, one entry per CDR3 protein. Among over 120,000 distinct CDR3 sequences listed, 94% were seen once. CDR1 and CDR2 from the germline V gene are SEHNR and FQNEAQ (reference sequence). V dropped 5 bases and J dropped 2 bases, with 7 bases sitting between them. The CDR3 spans 12 residues. The authors carried out high-throughput sequencing of TCR beta. They applied it to CD8+ and CD4+ T cells obtained from blood. Controls were age- and sex-matched healthy donors.

The sample was CD4+ T cells from PBMCs. The genes are TRBV7-9 and TRBJ2-7; D unclear. The TCR was taken from a human donor in good health. The CDR3 DNA reads as TGTGCCAGCAGCCCTCAGGCCTACGAGCAGTACTTC. It yields the protein CASSPQAYEQYF.